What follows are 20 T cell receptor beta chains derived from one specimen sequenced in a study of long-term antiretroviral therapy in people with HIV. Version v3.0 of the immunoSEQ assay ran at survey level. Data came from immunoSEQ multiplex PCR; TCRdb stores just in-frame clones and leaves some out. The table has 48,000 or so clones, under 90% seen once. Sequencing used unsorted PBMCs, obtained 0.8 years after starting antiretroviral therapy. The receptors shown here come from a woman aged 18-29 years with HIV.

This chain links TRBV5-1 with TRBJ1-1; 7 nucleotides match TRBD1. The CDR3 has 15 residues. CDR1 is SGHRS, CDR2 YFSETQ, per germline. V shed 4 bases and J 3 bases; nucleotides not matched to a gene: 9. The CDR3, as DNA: TGCGCCAGCAGCCTTAGACAGGGAAGGGACACTGAAGCTTTCTTT. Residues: CASSLRQGRDTEAFF.

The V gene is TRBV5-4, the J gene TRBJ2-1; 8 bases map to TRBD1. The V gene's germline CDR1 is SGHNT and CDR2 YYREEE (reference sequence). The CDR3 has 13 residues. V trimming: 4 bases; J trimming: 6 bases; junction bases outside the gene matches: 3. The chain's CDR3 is CASSIQGGNEQFF. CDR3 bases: TGTGCCAGCAGCATACAGGGGGGCAATGAGCAGTTCTTC.

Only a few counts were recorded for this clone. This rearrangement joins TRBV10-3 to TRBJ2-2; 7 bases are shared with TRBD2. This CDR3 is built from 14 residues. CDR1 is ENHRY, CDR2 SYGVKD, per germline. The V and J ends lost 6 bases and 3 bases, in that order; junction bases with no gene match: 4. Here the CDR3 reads CAISGGRDTGELFF. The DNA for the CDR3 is TGTGCCATCAGCGGGGGGAGGGACACCGGGGAGCTGTTTTTT.

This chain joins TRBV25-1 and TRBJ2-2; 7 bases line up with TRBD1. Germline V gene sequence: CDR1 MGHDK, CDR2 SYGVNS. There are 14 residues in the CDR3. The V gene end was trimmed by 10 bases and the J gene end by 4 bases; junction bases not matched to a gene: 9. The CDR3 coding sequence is TGTGCCACCTCCGGGACAGTAAGCACCGGGGAGCTGTTTTTT. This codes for CATSGTVSTGELFF.

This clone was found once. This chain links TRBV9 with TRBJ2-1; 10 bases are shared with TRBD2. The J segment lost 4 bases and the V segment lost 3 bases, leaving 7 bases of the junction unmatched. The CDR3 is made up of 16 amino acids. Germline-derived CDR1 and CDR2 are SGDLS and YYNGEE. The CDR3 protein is CASSGPLAGAYNEQFF. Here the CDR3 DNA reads TGTGCCAGCAGCGGACCTCTAGCGGGAGCTTACAATGAGCAGTTCTTC.

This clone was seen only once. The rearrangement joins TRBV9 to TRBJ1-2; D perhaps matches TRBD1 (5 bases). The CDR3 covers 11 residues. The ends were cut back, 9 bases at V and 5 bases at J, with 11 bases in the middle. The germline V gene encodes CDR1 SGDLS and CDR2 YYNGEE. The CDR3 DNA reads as TGTGCCACCTTCGGGGGGTATGGCTACACCTTC. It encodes CATFGGYGYTF.

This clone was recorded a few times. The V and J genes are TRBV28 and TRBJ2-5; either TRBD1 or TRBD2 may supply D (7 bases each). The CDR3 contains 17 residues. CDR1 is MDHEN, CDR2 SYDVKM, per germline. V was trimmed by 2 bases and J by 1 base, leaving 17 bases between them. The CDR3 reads CASSLAAGGELQETQYF. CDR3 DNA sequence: TGTGCCAGCAGTTTAGCGGCAGGGGGGGAACTCCAAGAGACCCAGTACTTC.

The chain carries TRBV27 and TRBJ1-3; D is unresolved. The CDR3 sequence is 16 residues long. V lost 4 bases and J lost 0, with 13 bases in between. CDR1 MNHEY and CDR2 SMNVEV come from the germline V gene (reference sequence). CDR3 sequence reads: CASSSGRSVSGNTIYF. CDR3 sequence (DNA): TGTGCCAGCAGTTCGGGCAGATCCGTCTCTGGAAACACCATATATTTT.

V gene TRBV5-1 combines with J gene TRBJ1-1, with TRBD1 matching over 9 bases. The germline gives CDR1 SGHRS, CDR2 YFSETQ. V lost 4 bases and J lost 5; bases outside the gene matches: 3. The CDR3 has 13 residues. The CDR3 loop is CASSMGQGTEAFF. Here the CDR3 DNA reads TGCGCCAGCAGCATGGGACAGGGAACTGAAGCTTTCTTT.

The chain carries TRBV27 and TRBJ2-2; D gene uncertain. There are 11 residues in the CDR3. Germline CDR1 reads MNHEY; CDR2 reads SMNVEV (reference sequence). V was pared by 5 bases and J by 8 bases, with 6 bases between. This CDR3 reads CASSRLGELFF. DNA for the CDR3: TGTGCCAGCAGTCGTCTAGGGGAGCTGTTTTTT.

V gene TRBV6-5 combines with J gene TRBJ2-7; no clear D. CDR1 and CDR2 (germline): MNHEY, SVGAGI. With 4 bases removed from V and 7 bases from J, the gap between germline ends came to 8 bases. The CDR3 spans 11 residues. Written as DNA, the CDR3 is TGTGCCAGCAGTTCACTTCCTGAGCAGTACTTC. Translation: CASSSLPEQYF.

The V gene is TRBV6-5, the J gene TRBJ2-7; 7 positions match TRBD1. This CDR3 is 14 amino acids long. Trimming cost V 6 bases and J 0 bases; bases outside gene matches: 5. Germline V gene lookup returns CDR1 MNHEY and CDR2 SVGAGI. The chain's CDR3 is CASRGQLLSYEQYF. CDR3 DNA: TGTGCCAGCAGGGGACAGCTCCTCTCCTACGAGCAGTACTTC.

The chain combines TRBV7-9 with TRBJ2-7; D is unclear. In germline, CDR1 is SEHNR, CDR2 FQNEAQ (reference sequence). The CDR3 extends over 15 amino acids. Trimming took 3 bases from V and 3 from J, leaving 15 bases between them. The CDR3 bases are TGTGCCAGCAGCTTTCGGAACACTCAAGACTACGAGCAGTACTTC. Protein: CASSFRNTQDYEQYF.

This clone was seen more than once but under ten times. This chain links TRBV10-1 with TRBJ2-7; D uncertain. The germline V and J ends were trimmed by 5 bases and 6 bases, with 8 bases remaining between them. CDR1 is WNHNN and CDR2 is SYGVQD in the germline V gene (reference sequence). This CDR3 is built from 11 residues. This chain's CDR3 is CASSRHGEQYF. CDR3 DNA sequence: TGCGCCAGCAGTAGGCACGGCGAGCAGTACTTC.

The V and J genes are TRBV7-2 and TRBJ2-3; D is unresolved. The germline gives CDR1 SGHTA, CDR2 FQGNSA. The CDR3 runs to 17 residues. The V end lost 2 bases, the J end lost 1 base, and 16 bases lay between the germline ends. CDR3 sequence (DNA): TGTGCCAGCAGCTTACCAACTGACCCGCCCGGCACAGATACGCAGTATTTT. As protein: CASSLPTDPPGTDTQYF. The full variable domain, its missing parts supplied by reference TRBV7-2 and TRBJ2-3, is GAGVSQSPSNKVTEKGKDVELRCDPISGHTALYWYRQSLGQGLEFLIYFQGNSAPDKSGLPSDRFSAERTGGSVSTLTIQRTQQEDSAVYLCASSLPTDPPGTDTQYFGPGTRLTVL.

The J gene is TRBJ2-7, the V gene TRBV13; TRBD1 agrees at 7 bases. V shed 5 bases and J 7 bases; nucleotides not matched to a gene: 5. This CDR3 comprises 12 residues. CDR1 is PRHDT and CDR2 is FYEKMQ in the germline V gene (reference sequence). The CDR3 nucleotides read TGTGCCAGCAGCCGAGGGGGCGGAGAGCAGTACTTC. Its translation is CASSRGGGEQYF.

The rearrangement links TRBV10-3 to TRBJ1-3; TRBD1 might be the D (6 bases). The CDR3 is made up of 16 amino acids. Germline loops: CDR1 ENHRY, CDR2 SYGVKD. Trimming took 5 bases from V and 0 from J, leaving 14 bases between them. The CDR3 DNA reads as TGTGCCATCAGTAGGGAAACAGGGAACTCTGGAAACACCATATATTTT. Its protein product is CAISRETGNSGNTIYF.

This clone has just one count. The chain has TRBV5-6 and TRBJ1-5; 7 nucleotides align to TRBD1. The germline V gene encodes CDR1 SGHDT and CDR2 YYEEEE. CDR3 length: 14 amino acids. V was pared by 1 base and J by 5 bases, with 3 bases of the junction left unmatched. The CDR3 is CASSLTGADQPQHF. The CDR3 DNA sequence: TGTGCCAGCAGCTTGACAGGGGCTGATCAGCCCCAGCATTTT.

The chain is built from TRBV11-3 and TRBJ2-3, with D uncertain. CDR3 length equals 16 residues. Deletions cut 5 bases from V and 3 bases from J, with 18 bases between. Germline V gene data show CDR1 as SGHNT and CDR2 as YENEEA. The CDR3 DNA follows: TGTGCCAGCAGCCCGGGCTCCCCAGATAGGACAGATACGCAGTATTTT. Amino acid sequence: CASSPGSPDRTDTQYF.

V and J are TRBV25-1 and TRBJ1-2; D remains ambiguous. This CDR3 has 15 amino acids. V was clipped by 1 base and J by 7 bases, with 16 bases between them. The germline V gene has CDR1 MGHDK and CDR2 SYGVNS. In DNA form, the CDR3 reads TGTGCCAGCAGTGAATCCTCATATATTCCGGGTGGCTACACCTTC. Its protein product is CASSESSYIPGGYTF.